The 25 T cell receptor beta chains in this list originate from one sample, sequenced in a study of vaccination and CD4 T cells after COVID-19. An Oncomine TCR Beta short-read assay was used to sequence the DNA from cultured CD4+ T cells. TCRdb analysed the PCR reads with MiXCR anew, one entry per CDR3 protein. The table records more than 15,000 distinct CDR3 sequences, over 45% of them present only once. The treatment here: roughly nine-day PBMC culture with coronavirus spike peptide pools or control peptides (ViraFEST assay). No antigens are known for them. The material sequenced was cultured CD4+ T cells from blood. Receptor source: a human donor with COVID-19.

In this sample, this clonotype turned up once. V gene TRBV7-2 combines with J gene TRBJ2-3; 11 nucleotides line up with TRBD2. The J segment lost 7 bases and the V segment lost 1 base, leaving 7 bases of the junction unmatched. Germline loops: CDR1 SGHTA, CDR2 FQGNSA. This CDR3 is 16 amino acids long. The CDR3, as DNA: TGTGCCAGCAGCTTAGGTACTAGCGGGGGCCACCATACGCAGTATTTT. Amino acids: CASSLGTSGGHHTQYF.

This clonotype showed up just a few times. CDR3 DNA sequence: TGTGCCAGCAGTTTATCCACAGGGCTGAACTATGGCTACACCTTC. This sequence encodes CASSLSTGLNYGYTF. The chain carries TRBV12-3 or TRBV12-4 and TRBJ1-2, with D tentatively TRBD1 (6 bases). The CDR3 contains 15 residues. V lost 2 bases and J lost 2, with 12 bases in between.

The J gene is TRBJ2-3, the V gene TRBV6-2 or TRBV6-3; 12 bases match TRBD2. The germline CDR1 and CDR2 sequences are MNHEY and SVGEGT. V lost 6 bases to trimming and J lost 2 bases; unmatched junction nucleotides: 3. The length of the CDR3 is 15 residues. The CDR3 coding sequence is TGTGCCAGCAGACTAGCGGGGGGCACCACAGATACGCAGTATTTT. Its translation: CASRLAGGTTDTQYF.

The table lists this clonotype with a few counts. The chain joins TRBV20-1 to TRBJ1-1; D remains ambiguous. The CDR3 loop spans 12 amino acids. V was shortened by 3 bases and J by 4 bases, with 9 bases between the two germline ends. Looked up from germline, CDR1 is DFQATT and CDR2 is SNEGSKA (reference sequence). The CDR3 nucleotides read TGCAGTGCTAGGGAAAGGGCCACTGAAGCTTTCTTT. Translation gives CSARERATEAFF.

This clonotype was detected only once. The genes are TRBV20-1 and TRBJ2-3, with a weak D call TRBD2 (6 bases). The CDR3 length is 13 residues. The V end was cut by 5 bases, the J end by 6 bases, with 15 bases between. CDR1 and CDR2 (germline): DFQATT, SNEGSKA (reference sequence). The CDR3 loop is CSAGALRGDTQYF. In DNA form, the CDR3 reads TGCAGTGCTGGCGCATTACGGGGGGATACGCAGTATTTT.

This clonotype has a handful of counts. The chain is built from TRBV6-2 or TRBV6-3 and TRBJ1-5; the D gene is possibly TRBD1 (6 bases). The V end was cut by 4 bases, the J end by 1 base, with 11 bases between. Germline V gives CDR1 MNHEY, CDR2 SVGEGT. This CDR3 region has 15 residues. The CDR3 nucleotides read TGTGCCAGCAGTTGGGACAATACGAGCAATCAGCCCCAGCATTTT. It translates to CASSWDNTSNQPQHF.

The J gene is TRBJ1-1, the V gene TRBV29-1; D is uncertain. CDR1 is SQVTM, CDR2 ANQGSEA, per germline. The CDR3 totals 12 residues. Trimming left V 0 bases short and J 10 bases short, with 12 bases between. This CDR3 is CSVEENSLGAFF. In DNA, the CDR3 is TGCAGCGTTGAAGAGAACTCCTTGGGAGCTTTCTTT.

The chain is built from TRBV27 and TRBJ1-3; D remains ambiguous. CDR1 is MNHEY and CDR2 is SMNVEV in the germline V gene (reference sequence). V dropped 7 bases and J dropped 0 bases, with 16 bases sitting between them. The CDR3 spans 16 residues. The DNA of the CDR3 is TGTGCCAGCATCTCAATACGCGATCGCTCTGGAAACACCATATATTTT. Translated, it gives CASISIRDRSGNTIYF.

The chain uses TRBV19 and TRBJ1-1, with D possibly being TRBD1 (6 bases). Trimming removed 4 bases at V and 7 bases at J, with 13 bases between. The CDR3 is 13 amino acids. The germline V gene has CDR1 LNHDA and CDR2 SQIVND (reference sequence). The DNA for the CDR3 is TGTGCCAGTAGTAACGAGCTGGACAGTGAAGCTTTCTTT. Translated, it gives CASSNELDSEAFF.

The J gene is TRBJ2-2, the V gene TRBV6-1, with D perhaps TRBD2 (5 bases). Trimming removed 7 bases from V and 7 bases from J, with 10 bases in between. The CDR3 is made up of 12 amino acids. The germline V gene encodes CDR1 MNHNS and CDR2 SASEGT. CDR3 nucleotides: TGTGCCAGCACCCCGAGGGTCGGGGAGCTGTTTTTT. Translating it yields CASTPRVGELFF.

The V call is TRBV20-1, the J call TRBJ1-4; a possible D gene is TRBD1 (5 bases). The ends were cut back, 1 base at V and 5 bases at J, with 11 bases in the middle. Germline values: CDR1 DFQATT, CDR2 SNEGSKA (reference sequence). The CDR3 length is 14 residues. As DNA, the CDR3 is TGCAGTGCTAGAGCAGCGGGGGTAAATGAAAAACTGTTTTTT. Translating it yields CSARAAGVNEKLFF.

DNA of the CDR3: TGTGCCAGCAGCTCGGGACAGGGTTTAGACACTGAAGCTTTCTTT. Its translation: CASSSGQGLDTEAFF. V and J are TRBV7-9 and TRBJ1-1, with 9 bases fitting TRBD1. This CDR3 spans 15 amino acids. Trimming took 4 bases from V and 3 from J; bases not matched to a gene: 6. The germline gives CDR1 SEHNR, CDR2 FQNEAQ (reference sequence).

The rearrangement links TRBV15 to TRBJ2-7, with TRBD1 matching 11 bases. The CDR3 covers 16 residues. Looked up from germline, CDR1 is LNHNV and CDR2 is YYDKDF (reference sequence). V shed 2 bases and J 10 bases; nucleotides not matched to a gene: 13. The CDR3 loop reads CATSRSRDRGLGGQYF. CDR3 DNA: TGTGCCACCAGCAGATCCCGGGACAGGGGGTTGGGGGGCCAGTACTTC.

The chain links TRBV12-3 or TRBV12-4 to TRBJ2-2; D could derive from TRBD1 or TRBD2 (5 bases each). This CDR3 spans 14 amino acids. The germline V and J ends were trimmed by 10 bases and 0 bases, with 12 bases remaining between them. For the CDR3, the DNA is TGTGCCACCCAGGGACGGACGAACACCGGGGAGCTGTTTTTT. Residues: CATQGRTNTGELFF.

This sequence joins TRBV6-2 or TRBV6-3 and TRBJ1-2; TRBD1 matches at 9 bases. Germline V gene lookup returns CDR1 MNHEY and CDR2 SVGEGT. The CDR3 totals 15 residues. V dropped 5 bases and J dropped 2; count of bases not matched to a gene: 6. The CDR3 coding sequence is TGTGCCAGCAGTCCCGCCGGGACAGGGAACTATGGCTACACCTTC. Its protein is CASSPAGTGNYGYTF.

This sequence joins TRBV7-2 and TRBJ1-1; D is undetermined. CDR3 length: 16 amino acids. Germline assignment: CDR1 SGHTA and CDR2 FQGNSA. Trimming removed 5 bases at V and 0 bases at J, with 16 bases between. CDR3 region: CASSPLPPSMNTEAFF. The CDR3 DNA reads as TGTGCCAGCAGCCCCTTACCTCCTTCCATGAACACTGAAGCTTTCTTT.

V is TRBV7-2 and J is TRBJ1-3; D ambiguous. Looked up from germline, CDR1 is SGHTA and CDR2 is FQGNSA. The V and J ends lost 1 base and 2 bases respectively, with 9 bases between them. CDR3 length: 15 amino acids. For the CDR3, the DNA is TGTGCCAGCAGCTTAGTTGCCGGGGCTGGAAACACCATATATTTT. It translates to CASSLVAGAGNTIYF.

The rearrangement links TRBV7-9 to TRBJ2-7; 9 bases line up with TRBD1. J gave up 5 bases and V 7 bases, and 9 bases lay outside the gene matches. Germline CDR1 reads SEHNR; CDR2 reads FQNEAQ (reference sequence). This CDR3 has 14 amino acids. For the CDR3, the DNA is TGTGCCAGCACCCCAGGGACAGGGCGCCACGAGCAGTACTTC. Translated, it gives CASTPGTGRHEQYF. Together with reference TRBV7-9 and TRBJ2-7, the CDR3 gives the full variable domain: DTGVSQNPRHKITKRGQNVTFRCDPISEHNRLYWYRQTLGQGPEFLTYFQNEAQLEKSRLLSDRFSAERPKGSFSTLEIQRTEQGDSAMYLCASTPGTGRHEQYFGPGTRLTVT.

This clonotype was counted only a few times. The chain is built from TRBV11-2 and TRBJ1-2; a weak D match, TRBD1 (5 bases). In germline, CDR1 is SGHAT, CDR2 FQNNGV. The CDR3 totals 16 residues. V lost 5 bases and J lost 0, with 16 bases in between. CDR3 region: CASSRGAGPANYGYTF. The CDR3 bases are TGTGCCAGCAGCCGCGGGGCAGGACCCGCTAACTATGGCTACACCTTC.

The chain employs TRBV10-1 and TRBJ1-1; D is ambiguous. The length of the CDR3 is 13 residues. Trimming took off 5 bases at V and 2 bases at J, with 9 bases between the two ends. CDR1 and CDR2 (germline): WNHNN, SYGVQD (reference sequence). The CDR3 DNA reads TGCGCCAGCAGTCCAGGAGTAAACACTGAAGCTTTCTTT. This gives the protein CASSPGVNTEAFF.

This chain joins TRBV19 and TRBJ1-2; 7 nucleotides match TRBD1. The V gene's germline CDR1 is LNHDA and CDR2 SQIVND (reference sequence). J was trimmed by 6 bases and V by 7 bases; bases with no gene match: 5. This CDR3 region has 12 residues. The CDR3 is CASTSTGNGYTF. The CDR3 DNA sequence: TGTGCCAGTACTTCGACAGGGAATGGCTACACCTTC.

This clonotype came up a few times. This chain uses TRBV6-7 with TRBJ2-1; TRBD2 matches 9 bases. TRBV6-7 is reported as an ORF; its role is uncertain. The CDR3 has 15 amino acids. V lost 6 bases and J lost 5; bases outside the gene matches: 8. Written as DNA, the CDR3 is TGTGCCAGCAGCCGTCCGACTAGCGGACACAATGAGCAGTTCTTC. Protein product: CASSRPTSGHNEQFF.

V is TRBV2 and J is TRBJ1-5; no definite D call. The germline V gene encodes CDR1 SNHLY and CDR2 FYNNEI. V lost 2 bases and J 3 bases, leaving 8 bases between the germline ends. The CDR3 length is 14 residues. The CDR3 protein is CASSELRINQPQHF. The CDR3 nucleotides read TGTGCCAGCAGTGAACTACGGATCAATCAGCCCCAGCATTTT.

This chain uses TRBV20-1 with TRBJ2-6; 8 bases fit TRBD1. V lost 5 bases, J lost 3 bases, and 6 bases stayed unmatched. Germline V gene lookup returns CDR1 DFQATT and CDR2 SNEGSKA (reference sequence). The CDR3 runs to 15 residues. The CDR3 loop reads CSAPTGGSGANVLTF. Written as DNA, the CDR3 is TGCAGTGCTCCCACAGGGGGGAGTGGGGCCAACGTCCTGACTTTC.

This clonotype has more than one count but fewer than ten. The V gene is TRBV2, the J gene TRBJ1-2, with a weak D call TRBD1 (5 bases). From germline, CDR1 is SNHLY and CDR2 FYNNEI. V lost 8 bases and J lost 5, with 9 bases in between. This CDR3 is built from 11 residues. The CDR3 bases are TGTGCCAGCCGAGAGGGGTATGGCTACACCTTC. It is translated as CASREGYGYTF.